This TCR beta chain was captured by sequencing in a study of human T cells and chemical hapten exposure. The wider study: Patients got weekly scalp diphenylcyclopropenone doses over the approximately 25-week study. Among samples, TCR yields varied mainly because of small differences in pooled library volume. Points from the study as a whole: Expanded TCRs created a significantly greater count of big CDR3 similarity clusters than controls did.

TCRdb analysed the RACE reads with MiXCR anew, one entry per CDR3 protein. The table has 90,000 to 140,000 distinct CDR3 sequences, about 34% seen once. The CDR3 runs 17 residues. CDR1 and CDR2 (germline): SEHNR, FQNEAQ (reference sequence). V was pared by 5 bases and J by 3 bases, with 23 bases between. Time point denoted: patch test 3, about 24 weeks after DPC sensitization. Regarding treatment: therapeutic diphenylcyclopropenone sensitization with weekly scalp DPC. Remarks on this clonotype: Its antigen is as yet unknown.

Sample: whole blood, taken in connection with sensitization to the hapten diphenylcyclopropenone (DPC). This chain joins TRBV7-9 and TRBJ2-7; D possibly corresponds to TRBD1 (6 bases). The clonotype was recovered from a man between 40 and 49 years old with alopecia areata. Some clones in this sample may be carry-over from other donors' samples. The CDR3 coding sequence is TGTGCCAGCAGCGGAGGAAGAGAAGACAGGTTCCACTACGAGCAGTACGTC. It translates to CASSGGREDRFHYEQYV.